This record covers a single T cell receptor (beta chain). This sample was taken from a study of blood T cell repertoires in COVID-19. Study-level information: The origin of the acute and convalescent COVID-19 samples was the United States, Italy and Spain. PBMCs, B-cell-depleted T cells, or T cells provided the cDNA or gDNA that made up the material.

This CDR3 has 14 amino acids. V was pared by 5 bases and J by 4 bases, with 12 bases between. From germline, CDR1 is MNHEY and CDR2 SMNVEV (reference sequence). Authors' analysis steps: Amplifying reference gene primers gave estimates of nucleated cell counts. The data were produced by immunoSEQ multiplex PCR, yet TCRdb's version contains in-frame clones alone and is incomplete. The V and J calls and clone size were taken over from that table, and D and trimming were inferred from the DNA. The sample consists of some 250,000 clones, approximately 82% of them appearing once. The origin of this receptor is a man between 25 and 39 years old who had recovered from COVID-19. Sequenced input: peripheral blood. This chain links TRBV27 with TRBJ2-1; tentatively, D is TRBD1 (5 bases). The CDR3 is CASSHDRAYNEQFF. The CDR3 coding sequence is TGTGCCAGCAGTCACGACAGAGCTTACAATGAGCAGTTCTTC.